Listed below are T cell receptor beta chains from one sample, sequenced in a study of T-cell reconstitution after alpha-beta-depleted transplantation in children. TCRdb reanalysed the PCR reads using MiXCR and keeps one entry per CDR3 protein. Of approximately 1,000,000 distinct CDR3 sequences listed, about 29% were seen once; the top ten hold approximately 30%. The sequences come from PBMCs, mostly from graft donor cells, collected 360 days after TCRalphabeta/CD19-depleted stem cell transplant. These receptor sequences come from a boy less than two years old who had a stem cell transplant for SCID, so the T cells may come from the graft donor. Both conserved end residues are part of each CDR3.

j_call,v_call,cdr3_aa
TRBJ2-7,TRBV27,CASRGTGVREQYF
TRBJ2-7,TRBV20-1,CSARDRKGPSYEQYF
TRBJ2-1,TRBV25-1,CASSALPPYNEQFF
TRBJ1-1,TRBV12-3/TRBV12-4,CASSSRLGGTEAFF
TRBJ1-6,TRBV27,CASSLGGARSPLHF
TRBJ1-6,TRBV28,CASSPTWGAQGSPLHF
TRBJ1-1,TRBV12-3/TRBV12-4,CASSSNEAFF
TRBJ2-5,TRBV5-1,CASSFGRTGQGRETQYF
TRBJ1-4,TRBV18,CASSPDRVNEKLFF
TRBJ2-1,TRBV7-3,CASSASSGAYNEQFF
TRBJ1-2,TRBV18,CASSPPYGAYGYTF
TRBJ2-5,TRBV20-1,CSARGVGFAETQYF
TRBJ1-1,TRBV6-2/TRBV6-3,CASSRGRRNTEAFF
TRBJ2-3,TRBV10-3,CAISGRMGQPNTQYF
TRBJ2-1,TRBV12-3/TRBV12-4,CASTPTSGGNLYEQFF
TRBJ2-3,TRBV5-4,CASSSRTFASTDTQYF
TRBJ2-7,TRBV9,CASSVDPGFSEQYF
TRBJ1-5,TRBV6-1,CASTRGAGGSQPQHF
TRBJ1-1,TRBV12-3/TRBV12-4,CASRFQEPTEAFF
TRBJ2-7,TRBV4-1,CASSQENTGTGAWEQYF
TRBJ2-7,TRBV6-1,CASSETGTLTYEQYF
TRBJ1-5,TRBV6-5,CASSNGQGTGGNQPQHF
TRBJ2-5,TRBV3-1,CASSQGLAFQETQYF
TRBJ2-5,TRBV6-5,CASSYNSGLQYF
TRBJ1-1,TRBV3-1,CASSLSQGRLNTEAFF
TRBJ2-7,TRBV5-1,CASSLVASGGMNEQYF
TRBJ2-1,TRBV9,CASSTSGSLHNEQFF
TRBJ1-1,TRBV12-3/TRBV12-4,CASSSGQGWAEAFF
TRBJ2-5,TRBV7-7,CASSQRAGDSETQYF
TRBJ1-1,TRBV5-6,CASSLDGPILGNTEAFF
TRBJ1-2,TRBV20-1,CSAKRDLIGGYTF
TRBJ2-2,TRBV12-3/TRBV12-4,CASSNTGTTTGELFF
TRBJ1-1,TRBV6-2/TRBV6-3,CASSYSRTGLNTEAFF
TRBJ2-2,TRBV20-1,CSAQDSQKTGELFF
TRBJ2-7,TRBV3-1,CASSHLKPHGTRRYEKYF
TRBJ1-1,TRBV5-1,CASSLEKRGVSEAFF
TRBJ2-3,TRBV6-2/TRBV6-3,CASSYSGGDTQYF
TRBJ1-2,TRBV6-5,CASSLGTVNGYTF
TRBJ1-5,TRBV18,CASGTLSNQPQHF
TRBJ2-7,TRBV27,CASSLDYSYEQYF
TRBJ2-7,TRBV27,CASRRTGLNEQYF
TRBJ2-7,TRBV5-5,CASSLDLPTGEYF
TRBJ1-5,TRBV19,CASSTGWWPQHF
TRBJ2-5,TRBV7-2,CASSLAGRTSSQETQYF
TRBJ2-5,TRBV24-1,CATSDRALQETQYF
TRBJ2-5,TRBV6-6,CASSYAGGETQYF